What follows are 26 T cell receptor beta chains derived from one specimen sequenced in a study of CD8+CD57+ T cells in acquired aplastic anemia. An expansion of CD8+CD57+ cells by flow cytometry had been shown in patients chosen for sequencing. The template for TCR beta VDJ and CDR3 sequence profiling was genomic DNA. MiXCR, run by TCRdb on the reads, gives a single entry per CDR3 protein. This table has around 430,000 distinct CDR3 sequences, roughly 34% appearing once. Material: sorted CD4+, CD8+, or CD8+CD57+ T cells (not recorded which) from PBMCs. The receptors were sampled from a human donor with aplastic anemia.

In its sample, this clonotype was seen a few times. The chain employs TRBV20-1 and TRBJ2-1; no firm D call. Looked up from germline, CDR1 is DFQATT and CDR2 is SNEGSKA (reference sequence). V was shortened by 3 bases and J by 7 bases, with 4 bases between the two germline ends. The length of the CDR3 is 10 residues. CDR3 in amino acids: CSASTNEQFF. The CDR3 DNA follows: TGCAGTGCTAGTACGAATGAGCAGTTCTTC.

The sample holds a few counts of this clonotype. The rearrangement joins TRBV19 to TRBJ2-6; D is unclear. V was shortened by 3 bases and J by 2 bases, with 14 bases between the two germline ends. Germline values: CDR1 LNHDA, CDR2 SQIVND (reference sequence). The CDR3 totals 17 residues. CDR3 DNA: TGTGCCAGTAGTATTCGAGGCACACCCCCTGGGGCCAACGTCCTGACTTTC. It encodes CASSIRGTPPGANVLTF.

This clonotype was picked up a small number of times. This chain connects TRBV2 to TRBJ1-6, with 9 positions matching TRBD1. The CDR3 consists of 14 residues. J was trimmed by 8 bases and V by 8 bases; bases with no gene match: 7. The germline V gene encodes CDR1 SNHLY and CDR2 FYNNEI. The CDR3 region has the DNA TGTGCCAGCTCACCTCGGACAGGGGATTCACCCCTCCACTTT. It yields the protein CASSPRTGDSPLHF.

This clonotype was recorded many times. CDR3 in DNA: TGTGCCAGCAAGGATTCGGGGGAGTACACTGAAGCTTTCTTT. Its protein is CASKDSGEYTEAFF. The chain recombines TRBV6-1 with TRBJ1-1; D perhaps matches TRBD1 (5 bases). Trimming took 7 bases from V and 3 from J, leaving 15 bases between them. Germline V gene lookup returns CDR1 MNHNS and CDR2 SASEGT. CDR3 length: 14 residues.

V usage is TRBV9 and J usage is TRBJ1-5, with no clear D. Germline-derived CDR1 and CDR2 are SGDLS and YYNGEE. With 7 bases removed from V and 0 bases from J, the gap between germline ends came to 17 bases. The CDR3 runs to 16 residues. CDR3 in DNA: TGTGCCAGCTCGCCTCAAGCGGGGATTAGCAATCAGCCCCAGCATTTT. Protein sequence: CASSPQAGISNQPQHF.

This chain joins TRBV3-1 and TRBJ1-1; no clear D. The CDR3 is 12 residues long. V gave up 1 base and J gave up 6 bases, with 6 bases separating them. Germline lookup yields CDR1 LGHDT and CDR2 YNNKEL (reference sequence). The CDR3 nucleotides read TGTGCCAGCAGCCAAGCGTTGGCTGAAGCTTTCTTT. It yields the protein CASSQALAEAFF.

This clonotype was counted at least ten times. The chain uses TRBV5-5 and TRBJ2-6, with D unresolved. Trimming left V 0 bases short and J 0 bases short, with 4 bases between. The CDR3 is 15 residues long. From germline, CDR1 is SGHKS and CDR2 YYEKEE (reference sequence). CDR3 sequence (DNA): TGTGCCAGCAGCTTGGTTTCCTCTGGGGCCAACGTCCTGACTTTC. Residues: CASSLVSSGANVLTF. The full variable domain, with the rest looked up from reference TRBV5-5 and TRBJ2-6, is DAGVTQSPTHLIKTRGQQVTLRCSPISGHKSVSWYQQVLGQGPQFIFQYYEKEERGRGNFPDRFSARQFPNYSSELNVNALLLGDSALYLCASSLVSSGANVLTFGAGSRLTVL.

This chain uses TRBV10-1 with TRBJ1-6; D remains unclear. V was trimmed by 2 bases and J by 10 bases, leaving 18 bases between them. Germline values: CDR1 WNHNN, CDR2 SYGVQD (reference sequence). The CDR3 spans 16 residues. For the CDR3, the DNA is TGCGCCAGCAGTGAGGACGCAACGAGATTGGGATCACCCCTCCACTTT. Amino acids: CASSEDATRLGSPLHF.

The chain employs TRBV29-1 and TRBJ2-7; D is possibly TRBD1 (6 bases). V was cut by 4 bases and J by 7 bases, with 14 bases left in between. The CDR3 is made up of 12 amino acids. Germline V CDR1 and CDR2: SQVTM, ANQGSEA. CDR3 sequence: CSVAGRGGEQYF. CDR3 DNA: TGCAGCGTTGCAGGCAGGGGTGGGGAGCAGTACTTC.

V gene TRBV20-1 combines with J gene TRBJ1-1; a weak D match, TRBD1 (6 bases). The CDR3 sequence is 14 residues long. Between the trimmed V and J ends, which lost 3 bases and 1 base, there was a span of 12 bases. Per the germline V gene, CDR1 is DFQATT and CDR2 is SNEGSKA (reference sequence). The CDR3 nucleotides are TGCAGTGCTAGTTTGGCAGGGGAGAACACTGAAGCTTTCTTT. Protein sequence: CSASLAGENTEAFF.

This chain connects TRBV19 to TRBJ1-1; TRBD1 matches at 8 bases. This CDR3 region has 14 residues. CDR1 and CDR2 (germline): LNHDA, SQIVND (reference sequence). The V gene end was trimmed by 4 bases and the J gene end by 5 bases; junction bases not matched to a gene: 6. Written as DNA, the CDR3 is TGTGCCAGTAGTAATGGACAGGGATATACTGAAGCTTTCTTT. Translated, it gives CASSNGQGYTEAFF.

This clonotype was detected only a few times. The chain recombines TRBV6-5 with TRBJ2-7, with D maybe TRBD1 (6 bases). CDR1 is MNHEY, CDR2 SVGAGI, per germline. V lost 4 bases and J 3 bases, leaving 16 bases between the germline ends. This CDR3 is built from 15 residues. DNA of the CDR3: TGTGCCAGCAGTTCCGACAGGTCGCCCTACTACGAGCAGTACTTC. Translated, it gives CASSSDRSPYYEQYF.

The V and J genes are TRBV24-1 and TRBJ2-3; TRBD1 matches at 11 bases. V dropped 2 bases and J dropped 6; count of bases not matched to a gene: 9. Germline-derived CDR1 and CDR2 are KGHDR and SFDVKD. This CDR3 contains 17 residues. The CDR3 loop reads CATSDYRGTGGADTQYF. CDR3 DNA sequence: TGTGCCACCAGTGATTACAGAGGGACAGGGGGAGCGGATACGCAGTATTTT.

The V gene is TRBV19, the J gene TRBJ1-2; D is perhaps TRBD1 (5 bases). Germline assignment: CDR1 LNHDA and CDR2 SQIVND (reference sequence). Trimming cost V 8 bases and J 8 bases, with 18 bases left between them. This CDR3 comprises 13 residues. CDR3: CASATGRGWGYTF. CDR3 in DNA: TGTGCCAGTGCAACAGGACGAGGTTGGGGCTACACCTTC.

The chain recombines TRBV10-2 with TRBJ1-1; D perhaps matches TRBD1 (6 bases). V was trimmed by 6 bases and J by 1 base, leaving 15 bases between them. The V gene's germline CDR1 is WSHSY and CDR2 SAAADI. The CDR3 contains 15 residues. CDR3 residues: CASSVLGGSNTEAFF. As DNA, the CDR3 is TGCGCCAGCAGCGTACTAGGGGGGTCGAACACTGAAGCTTTCTTT.

The genes are TRBV29-1 and TRBJ1-1; D is perhaps TRBD1 (5 bases). Germline values: CDR1 SQVTM, CDR2 ANQGSEA. CDR3 length: 14 residues. Trimming took off 0 bases at V and 5 bases at J, with 13 bases between the two ends. The CDR3, as DNA: TGCAGCGTTGAAGACAGGGAGGGATGGACTGAAGCTTTCTTT. Its translation: CSVEDREGWTEAFF. Drawing the rest from reference TRBV29-1 and TRBJ1-1, the complete variable domain is SAVISQKPSRDICQRGTSLTIQCQVDSQVTMMFWYRQQPGQSLTLIATANQGSEATYESGFVIDKFPISRPNLTFSTLTVSNMSPEDSSIYLCSVEDREGWTEAFFGQGTRLTVV.

This clonotype came up many times. The chain recombines TRBV20-1 with TRBJ1-2; 9 positions match TRBD1. CDR1 and CDR2 from the germline V gene are DFQATT and SNEGSKA (reference sequence). The CDR3 covers 13 residues. The V segment lost 6 bases and the J segment 6 bases; nucleotides outside the gene matches: 8. CDR3 DNA: TGCAGTGCCCAAGACAGGGGGAGGGATGGCTACACCTTC. Amino acids: CSAQDRGRDGYTF.

This clonotype turned up a few times. The chain has TRBV19 and TRBJ2-3; D uncertain. The germline gives CDR1 LNHDA, CDR2 SQIVND (reference sequence). The V end was cut by 4 bases, the J end by 10 bases, with 0 bases between. The length of the CDR3 is 8 residues. The CDR3 region has the DNA TGTGCCAGTAGTACGCAGTATTTT. This gives the protein CASSTQYF. Based on the CDR3 plus reference TRBV19 and TRBJ2-3, the full variable domain is DGGITQSPKYLFRKEGQNVTLSCEQNLNHDAMYWYRQDPGQGLRLIYYSQIVNDFQKGDIAEGYSVSREKKESFPLTVTSAQKNPTAFYLCASSTQYFGPGTRLTVL.

The chain joins TRBV20-1 to TRBJ2-5; 10 bases are shared with TRBD2. Germline CDR1 and CDR2: DFQATT and SNEGSKA (reference sequence). The V and J ends lost 8 bases and 1 base, in that order; junction bases with no gene match: 7. The CDR3 length is 14 residues. The CDR3 DNA is TGCAGTTTCAGGACTAGCGGAGCCCAAGAGACCCAGTACTTC. Translation: CSFRTSGAQETQYF.

This clonotype was detected many times. The gene calls are TRBV29-1 and TRBJ2-3; possibly TRBD1 for D (6 bases). V was shortened by 3 bases and J by 6 bases, with 19 bases between the two germline ends. Germline assignment: CDR1 SQVTM and CDR2 ANQGSEA. The CDR3 sequence is 15 residues long. CDR3 sequence reads: CSVDEGESEGDTQYF. The CDR3 bases are TGCAGCGTTGATGAGGGGGAGAGTGAAGGGGATACGCAGTATTTT.

Many counts were recorded for this clonotype. The chain couples TRBV20-1 to TRBJ2-7; TRBD1 is a possible D gene (6 bases). The V gene's germline CDR1 is DFQATT and CDR2 SNEGSKA (reference sequence). V lost 3 bases and J 3 bases, leaving 12 bases between the germline ends. The CDR3 covers 13 residues. The CDR3 is CSASMDRSYEQYF. CDR3 sequence (DNA): TGCAGTGCTAGCATGGACAGAAGCTACGAGCAGTACTTC.

This clonotype was seen a handful of times. The chain joins TRBV4-2 to TRBJ2-7; either TRBD1 or TRBD2 may fit D (6 bases each). Trimming left V 0 bases short and J 3 bases short, with 21 bases between. Germline CDR1 LGHNA, CDR2 YNFKEQ. The CDR3 runs to 18 residues. CDR3 amino acids: CASSQDLGWGAGGYEQYF. Written as DNA, the CDR3 is TGTGCCAGCAGCCAAGATTTGGGGTGGGGGGCCGGGGGCTACGAGCAGTACTTC.

This clonotype was seen just once. This clone may be a read error of a much larger clone one base away. The CDR3 loop reads CAGSVGGRWGQNYGYTF. The CDR3, as DNA: TGTGCCGGCAGCGTAGGCGGCCGTTGGGGACAGAACTATGGCTACACCTTC. The genes are TRBV9 and TRBJ1-2; 7 positions match TRBD1. Germline V gene sequence: CDR1 SGDLS, CDR2 YYNGEE. CDR3 size: 17 residues.

DNA for the CDR3: TGTGCCAGCAGTCCCGACTTCTCCTACGAGCAGTACGTC. The encoded protein is CASSPDFSYEQYV. The V call is TRBV2, the J call TRBJ2-7, with D unclear. This CDR3 region has 13 residues. CDR1 and CDR2 (germline): SNHLY, FYNNEI. Trimming left V 5 bases short and J 0 bases short, with 8 bases between.

The V call is TRBV7-9, the J call TRBJ2-7, with D possibly called TRBD1 or TRBD2 (5 bases each). The CDR3 has 15 amino acids. CDR1 and CDR2 from the germline V gene are SEHNR and FQNEAQ (reference sequence). V dropped 5 bases and J dropped 2 bases, with 16 bases sitting between them. This CDR3 reads CASSLGTARTYEQYF. CDR3 DNA: TGTGCCAGCAGCCTAGGGACGGCTCGGACCTACGAGCAGTACTTC.

This clonotype was seen a handful of times. This chain connects TRBV6-5 to TRBJ2-7, with TRBD2 matching over 7 bases. Trimming took 6 bases from V and 2 from J; bases not matched to a gene: 10. CDR1 is MNHEY and CDR2 is SVGAGI in the germline V gene. This CDR3 has 15 residues. CDR3 nucleotides: TGTGCCAGCAGACAGTCGCTAGCGGAGGCCTACGAGCAGTACTTC. This encodes CASRQSLAEAYEQYF.